This T cell receptor (beta chain) was sequenced for a study of PD-1 blockade in classical Hodgkin lymphoma. Study findings and constraints: Reasons behind the repertoire differences stay unclear, perhaps disease activity or earlier therapy. TCR diversity at baseline was reported to be reduced in newly diagnosed patients relative to healthy donors.

Stated time point: newly diagnosed, previously untreated cHL patient sample. Untreated, newly diagnosed classical Hodgkin lymphoma PBMCs were used for comparison. With regard to this clone: Antigen specificity is unknown.

The CDR3 runs to 12 residues. The V segment lost 3 bases and the J segment 6 bases; nucleotides outside the gene matches: 0. Germline CDR1 reads MDHEN; CDR2 reads SYDVKM. Only in-frame clones appear in the TCRdb table, and some are missing; sequencing was by immunoSEQ multiplex PCR. The data contain tens of thousands of clones, over 90% of them singletons. This chain links TRBV28 with TRBJ1-1; 8 bases are shared with TRBD1. The sequenced sample consisted of peripheral blood mononuclear cells (PBMCs). The origin of this receptor is a human donor with classical Hodgkin lymphoma. CDR3 loop: CASSLTGAEAFF. As DNA, the CDR3 is TGTGCCAGCAGTTTGACAGGGGCTGAAGCTTTCTTT.